One sample yielded the 22 T cell receptor beta chains listed below, sequenced in a study of shared clonotypes between healthy human individuals (dated by TCRdb to 2018 to 2021). CD8 naive samples were obtained by positive selection for CCR7 among CD45RO-negative cells, yielding a CD45RA+CCR7+ population from which TemRA cells were excluded. To prepare the library, the immunoSEQ multiplex PCR assay was applied. Sourced from immuneACCESS, this table was stored by TCRdb with only in-frame sequences that have V and J called. A share of the clones is absent; for the studies checked, an unresolved V gene accounts for under half, and the remainder has no known explanation. This sample gives some 800,000 clones in total; almost 95% of them show up just once. The ten largest clonotypes hold about 25% of the sample. What was sequenced was naive CD8+ T cells sorted from blood. The sample's cell subset or site, from its label and the paper: CD45RA+CCR7+. The receptors were sampled from a man aged 25 to 45 in good health.

This sequence joins TRBV15 and TRBJ2-3; a weak D match, TRBD2 (5 bases). V lost 0 bases and J lost 2, with 15 bases in between. CDR1 is LNHNV, CDR2 YYDKDF, per germline (reference sequence). The CDR3 loop spans 17 amino acids. The CDR3 DNA sequence: TGTGCCACCAGCAGAGATTATAAGATTAGCGTCACAGATACGCAGTATTTT. This sequence encodes CATSRDYKISVTDTQYF. Complete variable domain (other parts from reference TRBV15 and TRBJ2-3): DAMVIQNPRYQVTQFGKPVTLSCSQTLNHNVMYWYQQKSSQAPKLLFHYYDKDFNNEADTPDNFQSRRPNTSFCFLDIRSPGLGDTAMYLCATSRDYKISVTDTQYFGPGTRLTVL.

This clone is a singleton in its sample. Other nucleotide sequences in the sample specify the same CDR3. This chain links TRBV5-1 with TRBJ2-3, with a weak D call TRBD1 (5 bases). This CDR3 is 14 amino acids long. Germline assignment: CDR1 SGHRS and CDR2 YFSETQ. Trimming removed 3 bases at V and 1 base at J, with 9 bases between. The CDR3 loop is CASSSTGGTDTQYF. For the CDR3, the DNA is TGCGCCAGCAGCTCAACAGGAGGCACAGATACGCAGTATTTT.

The gene calls are TRBV7-6 and TRBJ2-5; D may be TRBD2 (6 bases). Germline V gene sequence: CDR1 SGHVS, CDR2 FNYEAQ. The CDR3 spans 12 residues. The V and J ends lost 8 bases and 5 bases respectively, with 12 bases between them. The CDR3 DNA reads as TGTGCCAGCGGGGGGATCGGGGAGACCCAGTACTTC. The encoded protein is CASGGIGETQYF.

This clone was counted a few times. The V gene is TRBV5-5, the J gene TRBJ1-5, with D perhaps matching TRBD1 (5 bases). CDR1 and CDR2 (germline): SGHKS, YYEKEE (reference sequence). The CDR3 runs 14 residues. The germline V and J ends were trimmed by 0 bases and 5 bases, with 9 bases remaining between them. The CDR3, as DNA: TGTGCCAGCAGCTTGGAGGGGACTTATCAGCCCCAGCATTTT. Its translation: CASSLEGTYQPQHF.

CDR3 DNA sequence: TGTGCCAGTAGTATAGGTGGGGGCGCGGACACTGAAGCTTTCTTT. It specifies CASSIGGGADTEAFF. The V and J genes are TRBV19 and TRBJ1-1, with D perhaps matching TRBD1 (6 bases). Germline-derived CDR1 and CDR2 are LNHDA and SQIVND (reference sequence). The CDR3 is 15 residues long. V gave up 1 base and J gave up 3 bases, with 12 bases separating them.

This clone was seen once. The chain is built from TRBV12-5 and TRBJ1-1; TRBD1 agrees at 9 bases. Germline V CDR1 and CDR2: LGHNT, FRNRAP. This CDR3 contains 17 residues. J was trimmed by 6 bases and V by 4 bases; bases with no gene match: 15. In DNA form, the CDR3 reads TGTGCTAGTGGTTACACTCCGGGACAGGGCATGAGTGCTGAAGCTTTCTTT. Translation gives CASGYTPGQGMSAEAFF.

The gene calls are TRBV7-9 and TRBJ2-2, with 7 bases fitting TRBD1. The CDR3 is made up of 15 amino acids. CDR1 is SEHNR and CDR2 is FQNEAQ in the germline V gene (reference sequence). The V gene end was trimmed by 4 bases and the J gene end by 0 bases; junction bases not matched to a gene: 2. In nucleotides, the CDR3 is TGTGCCAGCAGCTCCGGGACAGCGAACACCGGGGAGCTGTTTTTT. Protein product: CASSSGTANTGELFF.

The V gene is TRBV11-2, the J gene TRBJ2-7; TRBD1 matches at 7 bases. Unmatched junction bases numbered 15, after V lost 4 bases and J lost 3 bases. Germline CDR1 SGHAT, CDR2 FQNNGV. The CDR3 has 17 residues. CDR3 sequence reads: CASSSTYPTGNNYEQYF. CDR3 nucleotides: TGTGCCAGCAGCTCCACCTACCCGACAGGGAACAACTACGAGCAGTACTTC.

This clone was detected a few times. The chain combines TRBV6-5 with TRBJ2-1; 10 nucleotides agree with TRBD2. Germline V gene data show CDR1 as MNHEY and CDR2 as SVGAGI. This CDR3 is 15 amino acids long. With V trimmed by 6 bases and J by 10 bases, 12 bases remained unmatched. The CDR3 protein is CASSPSGSGHREQFF. The CDR3 nucleotides read TGTGCCAGCAGCCCTAGCGGGAGCGGACATAGGGAGCAGTTCTTC.

The J gene is TRBJ2-1, the V gene TRBV28; no definite D call. The CDR3 has 15 residues. V was pared by 6 bases and J by 7 bases, with 19 bases between. Germline V lookup: CDR1 MDHEN, CDR2 SYDVKM. The CDR3 DNA reads TGTGCCAGCAGGCACGATACGAGTACCTGGAATGAGCAGTTCTTC. The encoded protein is CASRHDTSTWNEQFF.

This clone was found a few times. The rearrangement joins TRBV28 to TRBJ2-7, with 7 bases that match TRBD1. The CDR3 has 16 residues. Germline V gene lookup returns CDR1 MDHEN and CDR2 SYDVKM. Trimming took 5 bases from V and 2 from J; bases not matched to a gene: 12. CDR3 loop: CASSPRTGPPPYEQYF. For the CDR3, the DNA is TGTGCCAGCAGTCCCAGGACAGGTCCTCCCCCCTACGAGCAGTACTTC.

The J gene is TRBJ2-1, the V gene TRBV4-1; 7 bases are a match to TRBD2. V shed 1 base and J 5 bases; nucleotides not matched to a gene: 5. From germline, CDR1 is MGHRA and CDR2 YSYEKL. CDR3 length equals 15 residues. The DNA for the CDR3 is TGCGCCAGCAGCCAAGTGCGGGAGTACAACAATGAGCAGTTCTTC. Its protein is CASSQVREYNNEQFF.

The genes are TRBV19 and TRBJ1-3; no definite D call. The CDR3 sequence is 19 residues long. The V end lost 4 bases, the J end lost 0 bases, and 22 bases lay between the germline ends. In germline, CDR1 is LNHDA, CDR2 SQIVND (reference sequence). The CDR3 spells CASSNFGLRGPDSGNTIYF. The CDR3 nucleotides are TGTGCCAGTAGTAATTTTGGATTAAGAGGGCCCGACTCTGGAAACACCATATATTTT. The entire variable domain, with the rest obtained from reference TRBV19 and TRBJ1-3, is as follows: DGGITQSPKYLFRKEGQNVTLSCEQNLNHDAMYWYRQDPGQGLRLIYYSQIVNDFQKGDIAEGYSVSREKKESFPLTVTSAQKNPTAFYLCASSNFGLRGPDSGNTIYFGEGSWLTVV.

This clone appeared a few times. The chain employs TRBV29-1 and TRBJ1-1; tentative D call: TRBD1 (6 bases). Germline lookup yields CDR1 SQVTM and CDR2 ANQGSEA. Trimming took 7 bases from V and 2 from J, leaving 11 bases between them. This CDR3 has 12 amino acids. In nucleotides, the CDR3 is TGCAGCGGGATACAGGGCAACACTGAAGCTTTCTTT. Translating gives CSGIQGNTEAFF.

This clone has a handful of counts. V is TRBV7-6 and J is TRBJ1-5; D unclear. Deletions cut 9 bases from V and 7 bases from J, with 10 bases between. This CDR3 is built from 11 residues. Germline V gives CDR1 SGHVS, CDR2 FNYEAQ. Here the CDR3 reads CARGSEQPQHF. The DNA of the CDR3 is TGTGCCAGGGGATCGGAACAGCCCCAGCATTTT.

The chain carries TRBV7-9 and TRBJ2-3; 9 positions agree with TRBD2. Germline V gives CDR1 SEHNR, CDR2 FQNEAQ (reference sequence). The CDR3 consists of 15 residues. After removal of 5 bases from V and 6 bases from J, the junction contained 9 bases not matched to a gene. The CDR3 region is CASSAAGGGLDTQYF. The CDR3 DNA reads as TGTGCCAGCAGCGCAGCGGGAGGCGGACTGGATACGCAGTATTTT.

This rearrangement joins TRBV5-1 to TRBJ2-6; the D is unclear. V lost 4 bases and J 0 bases, leaving 11 bases between the germline ends. Per germline, CDR1 SGHRS and CDR2 YFSETQ. This CDR3 comprises 16 residues. CDR3 sequence: CASSEDVTSGANVLTF. For the CDR3, the DNA is TGCGCCAGCAGCGAGGACGTAACCTCTGGGGCCAACGTCCTGACTTTC. Variable domain in full (rest from reference TRBV5-1 and TRBJ2-6): KAGVTQTPRYLIKTRGQQVTLSCSPISGHRSVSWYQQTPGQGLQFLFEYFSETQRNKGNFPGRFSGRQFSNSRSEMNVSTLELGDSALYLCASSEDVTSGANVLTFGAGSRLTVL.

This chain connects TRBV2 to TRBJ2-7; D unresolved. The CDR3 length is 12 residues. With 4 bases removed from V and 5 bases from J, the gap between germline ends came to 9 bases. The germline CDR1 and CDR2 sequences are SNHLY and FYNNEI. The CDR3 sequence: CASSGGVNEQYF. CDR3 DNA sequence: TGTGCCAGCAGTGGCGGAGTCAACGAGCAGTACTTC.

This clone was counted a single time. CDR3 sequence reads: CASSPLTGGLYEQYF. CDR3 nucleotides: TGCGCCAGCAGCCCTCTCACCGGGGGACTGTACGAGCAGTACTTC. The genes are TRBV5-1 and TRBJ2-7; D might be TRBD2 (6 bases). Looked up from germline, CDR1 is SGHRS and CDR2 is YFSETQ. The CDR3 consists of 15 residues. Trimming shortened V by 4 bases and J by 4 bases, and 18 bases separated the two germline ends.

This chain uses TRBV9 with TRBJ2-5; no clear D gene. The CDR3 runs to 13 residues. Trimming removed 4 bases from V and 5 bases from J, with 12 bases in between. The germline V gene has CDR1 SGDLS and CDR2 YYNGEE. CDR3 amino acids: CASSPDRGETQYF. As DNA, the CDR3 is TGTGCCAGCAGCCCAGACCGTGGGGAGACCCAGTACTTC.

This rearrangement joins TRBV11-2 to TRBJ2-3, with 14 nucleotides matching TRBD2. This CDR3 region has 16 residues. The germline gives CDR1 SGHAT, CDR2 FQNNGV. The V gene end was trimmed by 1 base and the J gene end by 6 bases; junction bases not matched to a gene: 3. The CDR3 loop reads CASSLATSGRGDTQYF. DNA of the CDR3: TGTGCCAGCAGCTTAGCGACTAGCGGGAGGGGTGATACGCAGTATTTT. The whole variable domain, filled in from reference TRBV11-2 and TRBJ2-3, reads EAGVAQSPRYKIIEKRQSVAFWCNPISGHATLYWYQQILGQGPKLLIQFQNNGVVDDSQLPKDRFSAERLKGVDSTLKIQPAKLEDSAVYLCASSLATSGRGDTQYFGPGTRLTVL.

The chain combines TRBV9 with TRBJ2-2; 9 bases agree with TRBD1. CDR3 length: 15 amino acids. V was clipped by 3 bases and J by 6 bases; unmatched bases: 6. CDR1 and CDR2 (germline): SGDLS, YYNGEE. The CDR3 bases are TGTGCCAGCAGCGGGGGGACAGGGTCGGCCGGGGAGCTGTTTTTT. It is translated as CASSGGTGSAGELFF.